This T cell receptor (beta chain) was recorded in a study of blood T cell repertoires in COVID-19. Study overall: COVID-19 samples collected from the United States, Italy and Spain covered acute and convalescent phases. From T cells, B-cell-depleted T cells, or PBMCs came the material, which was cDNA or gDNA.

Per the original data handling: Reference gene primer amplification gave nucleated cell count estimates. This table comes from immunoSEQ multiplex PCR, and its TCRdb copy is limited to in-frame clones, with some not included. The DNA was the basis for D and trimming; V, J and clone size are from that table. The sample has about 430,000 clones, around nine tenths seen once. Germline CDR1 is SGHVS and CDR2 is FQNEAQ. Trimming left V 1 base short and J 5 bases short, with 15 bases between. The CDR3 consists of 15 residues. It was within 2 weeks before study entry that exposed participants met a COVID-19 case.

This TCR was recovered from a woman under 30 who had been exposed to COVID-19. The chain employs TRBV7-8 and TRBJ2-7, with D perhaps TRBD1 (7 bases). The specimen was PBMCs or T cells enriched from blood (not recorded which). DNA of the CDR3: TGTGCCAGCAGCTTAGTTCGGCAGGGGGGACACGAGCAGTACTTC. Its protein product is CASSLVRQGGHEQYF. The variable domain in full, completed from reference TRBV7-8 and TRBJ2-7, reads GAGVSQSPRYKVAKRGQDVALRCDPISGHVSLFWYQQALGQGPEFLTYFQNEAQLDKSGLPSDRFFAERPEGSVSTLKIQRTQQEDSAVYLCASSLVRQGGHEQYFGPGTRLTVT.